The text below deals with one T cell receptor beta chain. This clone came up once. Its antigen is unknown. No qualities accompany the bases; no much larger clone lies one base away. This entry is derived from a study of a mutant IDH1 vaccine in newly diagnosed glioma (dated by TCRdb to the early 2020s). Background for the entire study: Patients received eight vaccinations in weeks 1, 3, 5, 7, 11, 15, 19 and 23, corresponding to visits V03 through V10. Peripheral blood was collected at six visits: V03 (baseline), V05, V07, V10, V12 and V13. Of the approximately 35 treated patients, around 60% were male and about 40% were female, and the mean age was around 40 years. Vaccination started 4-6 weeks after radiotherapy alone, or was given together with temozolomide cycles in the groups whose treatment included chemotherapy. Before enrollment, patients had received standard therapy of radiotherapy alone, temozolomide alone, or radiochemotherapy with temozolomide; most received the combination. For exploratory analyses, about 25 treated patients had longitudinal TCRB deep sequencing done wherever samples were available. Points the paper makes about the study in general: Immune responses induced by the vaccine were seen in 90% to 95% of patients across multiple MHC alleles. Selection of PBMC samples for TCRB deep sequencing was based on availability. The authors stated that sample limitations prevented analyses of patient blood samples from being reproduced. Pseudoprogression appeared unrelated to alterations in the top peripheral T cell clonotypes detected by TCRB sequencing.

The meaning of the sample's time point label: week 23, last vaccination. A 20-mer mutant IDH1 peptide at 300 micrograms in Montanide made up each vaccine dose, which was injected subcutaneously together with topical imiquimod. All donors had newly diagnosed IDH1-mutant astrocytomas of WHO grade 3 or 4 that showed loss of nuclear ATRX. The samples were drawn from NOA16, a multicentre, single-arm, open-label phase I trial in Germany that tested a mutant IDH1 peptide vaccine in humans for the first time. Genomic DNA for TCRB sequencing was extracted from EDTA blood using the DNeasy Blood and Tissue Kit. The CDR3 holds 15 amino acids from the cysteine to the phenylalanine. CDR3 DNA is the only sequence kept; it has 45 bases, read in frame from the first base. Sequences GTSNPN (CDR1) and SVGIG (CDR2) are obtained from the germline V gene (reference sequence). Relative to germline, V is missing 0 bases and J is missing 1 base, with 4 bases of the junction outside any gene match.

Library preparation was by the immunoSEQ multiplex PCR assay. Following the manufacturer's protocol, the hsTCRB Kit was used to amplify rearranged TCR beta chain sequences. Sequencing of TCRB libraries was carried out on an Illumina MiSeq. In the source study's methods: The proprietary platform of the kit vendor was used for demultiplexing, trimming and gene mapping. TCRdb's version of the immuneACCESS table is confined to in-frame rearrangements and falls short of the full clone set. An unresolved V gene accounts for under half of the shortfall where checked; the remainder is of unknown origin. The D gene and trimming were derived from the DNA, and the V and J assignments and clone size from that table. This sample is represented by roughly 36,000 clones; 85% to 90% of them were singletons. The ten largest clones take up about 2.3% of the sample.

The specimen was PBMCs, collected from a glioma patient whose treatment included an IDH1 peptide vaccine. The V and J segments used are TRBV30 and TRBJ2-3, and TRBD2 aligns with 7 junction nucleotides. The origin of this receptor is a man aged 40-49 years with glioma. The DNA sequence is TGTGCCTGGAGTGTACCAAGCGGGGGCACAGATACGCAGTATTTT. Its product reads: CAWSVPSGGTDTQYF.